The 15 T cell receptor beta chains below were found in one sample sequenced in a study of vaccination effects on CD4 cells after COVID-19. No antigens are known for them. Viral peptide pool expansion of antigen-specific CD4+ T cells preceded sequencing in the ViraFEST assay. Culturing for 10 days preceded CD4+ T cell isolation. It was two doses of either the BNT162b2 or mRNA-1273 vaccine that participants received. Repertoires were generated with immunoSEQ multiplex PCR, while TCRdb's copy carries only in-frame clones and drops some. The sample shows about 35,000 clones, roughly 86% of them seen only once. The source material was CD4+ T cells from PBMCs cultured with HCoV-NL63 spike peptides, sampled after COVID-19 vaccination. These receptors were taken from a human donor who received a COVID-19 vaccine. Some clones in this sample may be carry-over from other donors' samples.

The chain employs TRBV4-1 and TRBJ1-2; 7 bases agree with TRBD1. Germline V gives CDR1 MGHRA, CDR2 YSYEKL. J gave up 4 bases and V 2 bases, and 4 bases lay outside the gene matches. CDR3 length: 14 amino acids. CDR3 region: CASSQPGQIYGYTF. CDR3 DNA sequence: TGCGCCAGCAGCCAACCGGGACAGATCTATGGCTACACCTTC.

The rearrangement links TRBV11-2 to TRBJ2-5; TRBD2 matches 15 bases. Germline trimming cut 5 bases from V and 5 bases from J; bases unmatched to any gene: 6. Germline CDR1 reads SGHAT; CDR2 reads FQNNGV. The CDR3 spans 16 residues. The CDR3 sequence: CASSPGLAGGRETQYF. CDR3 coding DNA: TGTGCCAGCAGCCCTGGACTAGCGGGGGGGCGGGAGACCCAGTACTTC.

This rearrangement joins TRBV5-4 to TRBJ1-3, with 7 bases identical to TRBD1. V was clipped by 4 bases and J by 0 bases; unmatched bases: 4. Germline V CDR1 and CDR2: SGHNT, YYREEE (reference sequence). The CDR3 contains 15 residues. CDR3 sequence reads: CASSIGQDSGNTIYF. In DNA, the CDR3 is TGTGCCAGCAGCATCGGACAGGACTCTGGAAACACCATATATTTT.

This chain uses TRBV6-5 with TRBJ1-1, with D possibly TRBD1 on 5 matching bases. This CDR3 is built from 16 residues. Germline CDR1 MNHEY, CDR2 SVGAGI. V was trimmed by 0 bases and J by 3 bases, leaving 14 bases between them. The CDR3 nucleotides are TGTGCCAGCAGTTACTCGGTGGGGCGGGGGTACACTGAAGCTTTCTTT. Amino acids: CASSYSVGRGYTEAFF.

The chain employs TRBV29-1 and TRBJ1-1, with 7 bases matching TRBD1. Trimming took 6 bases from V and 1 from J; bases not matched to a gene: 5. This CDR3 comprises 13 residues. CDR1 and CDR2 from the germline V gene are SQVTM and ANQGSEA. The CDR3 coding sequence is TGCAGCGTGAAGGGGGCGCCGAACACTGAAGCTTTCTTT. Translated: CSVKGAPNTEAFF.

The J gene is TRBJ1-1, the V gene TRBV6-5; perhaps TRBD1 as D (5 bases). CDR1 and CDR2 (germline): MNHEY, SVGAGI. CDR3 length equals 15 residues. Trimming cost V 5 bases and J 4 bases, with 17 bases left between them. The CDR3, as DNA: TGTGCCAGCAGTCGTTCGGGGGGGTGGGCCACTGAAGCTTTCTTT. It yields the protein CASSRSGGWATEAFF.

The J gene is TRBJ1-3, the V gene TRBV19; TRBD1 might be the D (5 bases). The length of the CDR3 is 12 residues. The ends were cut back, 6 bases at V and 4 bases at J, with 7 bases in the middle. From germline, CDR1 is LNHDA and CDR2 SQIVND (reference sequence). The CDR3 protein is CASSGTGNTIYF. The CDR3 nucleotides are TGTGCCAGTAGCGGGACGGGAAACACCATATATTTT.

The chain joins TRBV18 to TRBJ1-1; no reliable D call. V lost 0 bases to trimming and J lost 2 bases, with 10 bases between them. The CDR3 has 15 residues. Per germline, CDR1 KGHSH and CDR2 LQKENI. The chain's CDR3 is CASSPPIGPNTEAFF. For the CDR3, the DNA is TGTGCCAGCTCACCACCGATAGGCCCCAACACTGAAGCTTTCTTT.

The gene calls are TRBV7-8 and TRBJ2-3, with D possibly matching TRBD2 (6 bases). The germline CDR1 and CDR2 sequences are SGHVS and FQNEAQ. V lost 6 bases to trimming and J lost 0 bases, with 19 bases between them. The CDR3 covers 17 residues. CDR3 sequence reads: CASSLTATGTSTDTQYF. CDR3 coding DNA: TGTGCCAGCAGTCTTACCGCGACCGGGACTAGCACAGATACGCAGTATTTT.

This clone was seen a handful of times. The chain recombines TRBV6-7 with TRBJ2-7, with D perhaps given as TRBD1 or TRBD2 (5 bases each). TRBV6-7 is an ORF for which the function is uncertain. There are 13 residues in the CDR3. V lost 10 bases and J 0 bases, leaving 13 bases between the germline ends. The CDR3: CATTGRSSYEQYV. CDR3 bases: TGTGCCACAACGGGACGGTCCTCCTACGAGCAGTACGTC.

Concerning this clone: Other DNA sequences within the sample encode an identical CDR3. The J gene is TRBJ2-5, the V gene TRBV5-1; 9 nucleotides match TRBD2. The J segment lost 5 bases and the V segment lost 0 bases, leaving 5 bases of the junction unmatched. This CDR3 comprises 15 residues. Germline assignment: CDR1 SGHRS and CDR2 YFSETQ. CDR3 sequence (DNA): TGCGCCAGCAGCTTGGGACTAGCGGTAGGGGAGACCCAGTACTTC. The encoded protein is CASSLGLAVGETQYF.

The chain joins TRBV6-1 to TRBJ2-3; 15 positions agree with TRBD2. The length of the CDR3 is 20 residues. In germline, CDR1 is MNHNS, CDR2 SASEGT. J lost 2 bases, V lost 4 bases, and 13 bases had no gene match. This CDR3 reads CASSGRDRGLAGGPTDTQYF. CDR3 coding DNA: TGTGCCAGCAGTGGACGGGACAGGGGACTAGCGGGGGGCCCCACAGATACGCAGTATTTT.

This rearrangement joins TRBV2 to TRBJ1-5, with 10 bases matching TRBD1. CDR3 length: 16 residues. Germline V CDR1 and CDR2: SNHLY, FYNNEI. J lost 1 base, V lost 3 bases, and 3 bases had no gene match. CDR3 in amino acids: CASSERTGGSNQPQHF. The DNA for the CDR3 is TGTGCCAGCAGTGAGCGGACAGGGGGAAGCAATCAGCCCCAGCATTTT. Drawing the rest from reference TRBV2 and TRBJ1-5, the complete variable domain is EPEVTQTPSHQVTQMGQEVILRCVPISNHLYFYWYRQILGQKVEFLVSFYNNEISEKSEIFDDQFSVERPDGSNFTLKIRSTKLEDSAMYFCASSERTGGSNQPQHFGDGTRLSIL.

This chain links TRBV27 with TRBJ1-1, with D possibly being TRBD1 (6 bases). This CDR3 comprises 15 residues. Trimming cost V 2 bases and J 5 bases, with 15 bases left between them. In germline, CDR1 is MNHEY, CDR2 SMNVEV (reference sequence). CDR3 region: CASSLGRGSRTEAFF. The CDR3 coding sequence is TGTGCCAGCAGTTTAGGCAGGGGCAGTCGGACTGAAGCTTTCTTT.

This clone was counted only a few times. The V gene is TRBV24-1, the J gene TRBJ2-4, with D possibly matching TRBD2 (5 bases). This CDR3 has 14 residues. The germline CDR1 and CDR2 sequences are KGHDR and SFDVKD. Trimming removed 3 bases from V and 6 bases from J, with 11 bases in between. The DNA of the CDR3 is TGTGCCACCAGTGATACGGGGTTGAGAAACATTCAGTACTTC. This translates into CATSDTGLRNIQYF.